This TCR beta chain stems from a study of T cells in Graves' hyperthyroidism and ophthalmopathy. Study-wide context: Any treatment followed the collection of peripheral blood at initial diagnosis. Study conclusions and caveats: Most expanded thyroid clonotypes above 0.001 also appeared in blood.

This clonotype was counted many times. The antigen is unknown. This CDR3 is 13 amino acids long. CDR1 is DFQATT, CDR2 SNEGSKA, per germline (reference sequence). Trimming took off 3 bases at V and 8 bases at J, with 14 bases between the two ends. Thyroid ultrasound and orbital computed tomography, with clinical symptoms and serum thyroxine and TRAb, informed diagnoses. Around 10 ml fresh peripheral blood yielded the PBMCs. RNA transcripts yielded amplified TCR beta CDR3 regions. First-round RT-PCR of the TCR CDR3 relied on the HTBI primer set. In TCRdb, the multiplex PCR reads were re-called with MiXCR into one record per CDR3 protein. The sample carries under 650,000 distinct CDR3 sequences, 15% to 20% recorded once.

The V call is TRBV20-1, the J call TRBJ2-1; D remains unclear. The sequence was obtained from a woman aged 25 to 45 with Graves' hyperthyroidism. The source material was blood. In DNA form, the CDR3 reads TGCAGTGCTAGCTCGCCGGTGGGCGATGAGCAGTTCTTC. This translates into CSASSPVGDEQFF.